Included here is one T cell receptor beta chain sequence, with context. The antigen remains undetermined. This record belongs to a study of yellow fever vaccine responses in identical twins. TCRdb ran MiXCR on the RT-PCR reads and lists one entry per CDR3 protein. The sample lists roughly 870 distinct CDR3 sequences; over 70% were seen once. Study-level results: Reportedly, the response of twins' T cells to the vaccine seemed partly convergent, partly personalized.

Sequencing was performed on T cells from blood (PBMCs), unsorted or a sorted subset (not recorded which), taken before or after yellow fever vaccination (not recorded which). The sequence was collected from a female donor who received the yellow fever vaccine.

This CDR3 is CASKASGAYNEQFF. In nucleotides, the CDR3 is TGTGCCAGCAAGGCAAGCGGAGCCTACAATGAGCAGTTCTTC. The V and J genes are TRBV12-3 or TRBV12-4 and TRBJ2-1; tentatively, D is TRBD2 (5 bases). The CDR3 has 14 amino acids. With 7 bases removed from V and 2 bases from J, the gap between germline ends came to 12 bases.